One and the same sample provided the 26 T cell receptor beta chains below, sequenced in a study of T cell responses to AZD1222 COVID-19 vaccine. TCRdb's table, derived via immunoSEQ multiplex PCR, lists solely in-frame clones and lacks some. The profile shows about 79,000 clones, 70% to 90% of them singletons. The material was peripheral blood, obtained on day 0 of AZD1222 vaccination. Every receptor here comes from an adult in good health.

The chain recombines TRBV29-1 with TRBJ2-7, with 7 bases fitting TRBD2. V was clipped by 2 bases and J by 8 bases; unmatched bases: 9. Germline V gene data show CDR1 as SQVTM and CDR2 as ANQGSEA. The CDR3 has 13 residues. CDR3 sequence (DNA): TGCAGCGTTGAACGGGAGGCAGGGAGTCAGCAGTACTTC. It translates to CSVEREAGSQQYF.

This CDR3 is CANYRPRDRRNTGELFF. In DNA, the CDR3 is TGTGCCAACTACAGGCCCCGGGACAGGAGAAACACCGGGGAGCTGTTTTTT. The chain uses TRBV6-7 and TRBJ2-2; 8 bases align to TRBD1. TRBV6-7 counts as an open reading frame of uncertain function. The CDR3 spans 17 residues. V was clipped by 10 bases and J by 2 bases; unmatched bases: 15.

The V call is TRBV12-3 or TRBV12-4, the J call TRBJ1-1; no firm D call. This CDR3 has 13 amino acids. The V and J ends lost 4 bases and 1 base respectively, with 7 bases between them. The CDR3 region is CASSSRQNTEAFF. The CDR3 region has the DNA TGTGCCAGCAGTTCTCGACAGAACACTGAAGCTTTCTTT.

V gene TRBV5-1 combines with J gene TRBJ1-1; D uncertain. The germline V gene encodes CDR1 SGHRS and CDR2 YFSETQ. V was pared by 4 bases and J by 4 bases, with 17 bases between. The CDR3 sequence is 15 residues long. The CDR3 spells CASSIDGSSPTEAFF. The CDR3 bases are TGCGCCAGCAGCATTGACGGCAGCAGCCCCACTGAAGCTTTCTTT.

A single count supports this clone. J is TRBJ2-1 and V is TRBV11-2, with D possibly TRBD2 on 7 matching bases. The length of the CDR3 is 15 residues. The V gene lost 4 bases and the J gene lost 7 bases, with 17 bases spanning the gap. Germline assignment: CDR1 SGHAT and CDR2 FQNNGV. Here the CDR3 reads CASSSFGGPLNEQFF. In DNA form, the CDR3 reads TGTGCCAGCAGCTCCTTCGGGGGGCCCCTGAATGAGCAGTTCTTC.

This chain uses TRBV23-1 with TRBJ1-5; no clear D gene. TRBV23-1 is sorted into the ORF group, with uncertain function. This CDR3 has 17 amino acids. The V and J ends lost 5 bases and 0 bases respectively, with 17 bases between them. DNA for the CDR3: TGCGCCAGCAGTTTGACCCTCCGGGCCTATAGCAATCAGCCCCAGCATTTT. This translates into CASSLTLRAYSNQPQHF.

The CDR3 DNA is TGCGCCAGCAGTCAATCGCGGTGCAGGAACACTGAAGCTTTCTTT. Its translation: CASSQSRCRNTEAFF. The rearrangement uses TRBV23-1 and TRBJ1-1; D not certain. TRBV23-1 belongs to the ORF category, with a function that is uncertain. V lost 0 bases to trimming and J lost 1 base, with 9 bases between them. The CDR3 is 15 amino acids.

The genes are TRBV19 and TRBJ2-2; 9 bases map to TRBD1. The CDR3 runs to 14 residues. V lost 9 bases, J lost 7 bases, and 9 bases stayed unmatched. The germline CDR1 and CDR2 sequences are LNHDA and SQIVND (reference sequence). CDR3 sequence reads: CASENRGLSGELFF. As DNA, the CDR3 is TGTGCCAGCGAGAACAGGGGGCTCAGCGGGGAGCTGTTTTTT. Using reference TRBV19 and TRBJ2-2 for the parts outside the CDR3, the full variable domain is DGGITQSPKYLFRKEGQNVTLSCEQNLNHDAMYWYRQDPGQGLRLIYYSQIVNDFQKGDIAEGYSVSREKKESFPLTVTSAQKNPTAFYLCASENRGLSGELFFGEGSRLTVL.

The rearrangement uses TRBV30 and TRBJ2-7; possible D gene TRBD1, 6 bases. The germline CDR1 and CDR2 sequences are GTSNPN and SVGIG (reference sequence). V was shortened by 6 bases and J by 3 bases, with 12 bases between the two germline ends. CDR3 length: 12 amino acids. The CDR3 bases are TGTGCCTGCAATGCGGACAGCTACGAGCAGTACTTC. Translated, it gives CACNADSYEQYF. Looking up the rest from reference TRBV30 and TRBJ2-7 gives the full variable domain: SQTIHQWPATLVQPVGSPLSLECTVEGTSNPNLYWYRQAAGRGLQLLFYSVGIGQISSEVPQNLSASRPQDRQFILSSKKLLLSDSGFYLCACNADSYEQYFGPGTRLTVT.

This clone was observed a handful of times. V and J are TRBV2 and TRBJ2-1; D unclear. The germline V and J ends were trimmed by 5 bases and 0 bases, with 11 bases remaining between them. The germline CDR1 and CDR2 sequences are SNHLY and FYNNEI. The CDR3 spans 15 residues. This chain's CDR3 is CASSRLLSSYNEQFF. The CDR3 coding sequence is TGTGCCAGCAGTCGTCTGTTGAGCTCCTACAATGAGCAGTTCTTC.

V gene TRBV6-5 combines with J gene TRBJ1-2; TRBD1 matches at 7 bases. V lost 6 bases to trimming and J lost 3 bases; unmatched junction nucleotides: 4. Germline CDR1 reads MNHEY; CDR2 reads SVGAGI. The CDR3 runs to 13 residues. The CDR3 coding sequence is TGTGCCAGCAGCCCCACAGGGGACTATGGCTACACCTTC. It codes for CASSPTGDYGYTF.

The chain carries TRBV3-1 (or the pseudogene TRBV3-2) and TRBJ1-3; D ambiguous. The germline CDR1 and CDR2 sequences are LGHDT and YNNKEL (reference sequence). This CDR3 contains 12 residues. V lost 8 bases and J 2 bases, leaving 7 bases between the germline ends. The CDR3 sequence is CASGRPGNTIYF. The CDR3 nucleotides are TGTGCCAGCGGAAGACCTGGAAACACCATATATTTT.

This chain connects TRBV2 to TRBJ1-6; 8 positions agree with TRBD1. V shed 10 bases, J shed 7 bases, and the junction held 3 bases outside the gene matches. The CDR3 length is 12 residues. Germline lookup yields CDR1 SNHLY and CDR2 FYNNEI. CDR3 sequence reads: CANRDRNSPLHF. Written as DNA, the CDR3 is TGTGCCAACCGGGACAGGAATTCACCCCTCCACTTT.

The chain employs TRBV5-6 and TRBJ1-2; D is undetermined. CDR3 length: 13 residues. CDR1 is SGHDT and CDR2 is YYEEEE in the germline V gene. The V end lost 1 base, the J end lost 5 bases, and 9 bases lay between the germline ends. The CDR3 bases are TGTGCCAGCAGCTTGCGAGACGGTTATGGCTACACCTTC. This translates into CASSLRDGYGYTF.

This clone was observed once. The chain recombines TRBV5-1 with TRBJ2-1; 9 nucleotides match TRBD2. Unmatched junction bases numbered 6, after V lost 0 bases and J lost 5 bases. This CDR3 region has 16 residues. Germline V CDR1 and CDR2: SGHRS, YFSETQ. The CDR3 coding sequence is TGCGCCAGCAGCTTGGGGGTAGCGGGGGCGAACAATGAGCAGTTCTTC. It encodes CASSLGVAGANNEQFF.

The chain is built from TRBV10-1 and TRBJ2-5, with a weak D call TRBD1 (5 bases). V was shortened by 3 bases and J by 5 bases, with 10 bases between the two germline ends. The CDR3 runs to 13 residues. Germline V gene sequence: CDR1 WNHNN, CDR2 SYGVQD (reference sequence). The CDR3 coding sequence is TGCGCCAGCAGTGACAGGGAAGGGGAGACCCAGTACTTC. Amino acids: CASSDREGETQYF.

This CDR3 reads CSVAPEQGSTNEKLFF. The CDR3, as DNA: TGCAGCGTTGCCCCTGAACAGGGGTCGACTAATGAAAAACTGTTTTTT. This rearrangement joins TRBV29-1 to TRBJ1-4; the match to TRBD1 covers 7 bases. V lost 4 bases and J lost 2; bases outside the gene matches: 10. The CDR3 extends over 16 amino acids. Germline values: CDR1 SQVTM, CDR2 ANQGSEA.

This sequence joins TRBV6-1 and TRBJ2-5, with D uncertain. The V gene lost 2 bases and the J gene lost 7 bases, with 5 bases spanning the gap. The CDR3 contains 11 residues. Germline CDR1 and CDR2: MNHNS and SASEGT. CDR3 sequence: CASSESSTQYF. The CDR3 bases are TGTGCCAGCAGTGAAAGCTCGACCCAGTACTTC.

The V call is TRBV30, the J call TRBJ1-2; D is possibly TRBD1 (5 bases). Germline V gene sequence: CDR1 GTSNPN, CDR2 SVGIG (reference sequence). This CDR3 is 12 amino acids long. Between the trimmed V and J ends, which lost 4 bases and 8 bases, there was a span of 14 bases. The CDR3 is CAWTRQSEGYTF. CDR3 in DNA: TGTGCCTGGACGCGACAGTCTGAAGGCTACACCTTC.

The chain joins TRBV7-9 to TRBJ2-7, with D perhaps TRBD2 (5 bases). Germline values: CDR1 SEHNR, CDR2 FQNEAQ (reference sequence). The CDR3 loop spans 13 amino acids. Trimming removed 4 bases at V and 2 bases at J, with 9 bases between. In DNA form, the CDR3 reads TGTGCCAGCAGCTATCTAGCAACCTACGAGCAGTACTTC. This sequence encodes CASSYLATYEQYF. Combining the CDR3 with reference TRBV7-9 and TRBJ2-7 gives the whole variable domain DTGVSQNPRHKITKRGQNVTFRCDPISEHNRLYWYRQTLGQGPEFLTYFQNEAQLEKSRLLSDRFSAERPKGSFSTLEIQRTEQGDSAMYLCASSYLATYEQYFGPGTRLTVT.

V and J are TRBV5-1 and TRBJ2-5, with 11 bases lining up with TRBD2. The CDR3 consists of 15 residues. Germline V gene lookup returns CDR1 SGHRS and CDR2 YFSETQ. V gave up 3 bases and J gave up 7 bases; unmatched junction bases: 8. The CDR3 DNA sequence: TGCGCCAGCAGCTCGGGGACTAGCGGACCCGGGACCCAGTACTTC. Translated: CASSSGTSGPGTQYF.

The chain recombines TRBV29-1 with TRBJ2-7; D is undetermined. The germline CDR1 and CDR2 sequences are SQVTM and ANQGSEA. The CDR3 sequence is 14 residues long. Deletions cut 1 base from V and 5 bases from J, with 15 bases between. The DNA of the CDR3 is TGCAGCGTTGAAGTAATCCAGGTGGCGCACGAGCAGTACTTC. Amino acid sequence: CSVEVIQVAHEQYF.

The chain uses TRBV19 and TRBJ1-1, with a weak D call TRBD1 (5 bases). The CDR3 extends over 11 amino acids. Germline assignment: CDR1 LNHDA and CDR2 SQIVND (reference sequence). The germline V and J ends were trimmed by 6 bases and 5 bases, with 7 bases remaining between them. CDR3: CASRGRTEAFF. For the CDR3, the DNA is TGTGCCAGTAGGGGGCGGACTGAAGCTTTCTTT.

This rearrangement joins TRBV6-5 to TRBJ1-3; 7 positions match TRBD1. With V trimmed by 5 bases and J by 0 bases, 4 bases remained unmatched. The CDR3 covers 15 residues. Germline V lookup: CDR1 MNHEY, CDR2 SVGAGI. For the CDR3, the DNA is TGTGCCAGCAGTAAGACAGGGAGCTCTGGAAACACCATATATTTT. Protein product: CASSKTGSSGNTIYF.

There are a few counts of this clone. This chain joins TRBV6-5 and TRBJ2-7; no clear D gene. The germline CDR1 and CDR2 sequences are MNHEY and SVGAGI. V dropped 6 bases and J dropped 0 bases, with 12 bases sitting between them. The CDR3 length is 14 residues. CDR3 nucleotide sequence: TGTGCCAGCAGCTCTATAGCCAGCTCCTACGAGCAGTACTTC. Encoded protein: CASSSIASSYEQYF.

The rearrangement uses TRBV5-4 and TRBJ1-5; D gene ambiguous. This CDR3 has 17 amino acids. Germline V gene data show CDR1 as SGHNT and CDR2 as YYREEE (reference sequence). The germline V and J ends were trimmed by 0 bases and 2 bases, with 15 bases remaining between them. The CDR3 bases are TGTGCCAGCAGCTTGGGGGAAGCCCGGAGGGGCAATCAGCCCCAGCATTTT. Translated, it gives CASSLGEARRGNQPQHF.